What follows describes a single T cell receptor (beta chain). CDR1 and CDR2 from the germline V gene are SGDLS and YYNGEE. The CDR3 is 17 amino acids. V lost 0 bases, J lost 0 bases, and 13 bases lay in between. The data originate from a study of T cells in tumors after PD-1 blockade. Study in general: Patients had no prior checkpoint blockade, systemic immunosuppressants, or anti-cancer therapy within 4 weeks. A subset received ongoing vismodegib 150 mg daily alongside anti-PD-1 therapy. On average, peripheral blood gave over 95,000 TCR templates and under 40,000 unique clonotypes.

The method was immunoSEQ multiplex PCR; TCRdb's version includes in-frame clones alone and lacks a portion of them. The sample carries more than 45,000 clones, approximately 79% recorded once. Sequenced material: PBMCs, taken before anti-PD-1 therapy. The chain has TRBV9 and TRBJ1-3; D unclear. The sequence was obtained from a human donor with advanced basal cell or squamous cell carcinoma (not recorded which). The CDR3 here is CASSVARYGSSGNTIYF. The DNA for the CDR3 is TGTGCCAGCAGCGTAGCCAGATATGGGAGCTCTGGAAACACCATATATTTT.